This T cell receptor beta chain derives from a study of CD8 T cells in Susac syndrome. With V trimmed by 6 bases and J by 4 bases, 5 bases remained unmatched. CDR3 length: 12 residues. Germline CDR1 GTSNPN, CDR2 SVGIG (reference sequence). The patients who served as multiple sclerosis controls were treatment-naive and had stable or active relapsing-remitting disease that fulfilled the revised McDonald criteria. The TEMRA cells underwent FACS enrichment, while the CD8+ and CD4+ T cells underwent negative isolation. Overall study results and limits: It was acknowledged in the study that the number of individuals who were included in its TCR sequencing and HLA analysis was relatively small.

This clonotype came up once. No antigen is known for it. Reverse transcription used about 0.45 to 1 ug RNA and random hexamers. The authors amplified TCR beta CDR3 across 54 Vbeta and 13 Jbeta using immunoSEQ multiplex PCR. TCRdb used MiXCR to reprocess the immunoSEQ multiplex PCR reads, holding one entry per CDR3 protein. The sample has 110,000 or so distinct CDR3 sequences, 90% to 95% seen once; the top ten hold roughly 0.088%. The rearrangement joins TRBV30 to TRBJ1-1; 7 bases are shared with TRBD1. What was sequenced was CD4+ T cells from PBMCs. This sequence originates from a human donor with multiple sclerosis. The CDR3 DNA follows: TGTGCCTGCGAACAGGGGCGCACTGAAGCTTTCTTT. This translates into CACEQGRTEAFF.